This T cell receptor beta chain was captured by sequencing in a study of control samples from healthy donors and cancer patients. Repertoires were generated with immunoSEQ multiplex PCR, while TCRdb's copy carries only in-frame clones and drops some. This sample carries over 150,000 clones, 90% of them seen once, and the ten largest clones take 1.4%. V gave up 5 bases and J gave up 2 bases; unmatched junction bases: 5. The CDR3 is 15 amino acids. CDR1 MNHEY and CDR2 SMNVEV come from the germline V gene (reference sequence). The receptor comes from a woman between 45 and 60 years old in good health. The V call is TRBV27, the J call TRBJ2-3, with 9 bases lining up with TRBD1. The sequenced sample consisted of blood. The CDR3 DNA is TGTGCCAGCAGTGCGGGGACAGGGTCCACAGATACGCAGTATTTT. It encodes CASSAGTGSTDTQYF.